The 18 T cell receptor beta chains given below trace back to one sample, sequenced in a study of blood T cell repertoires in COVID-19. Method: immunoSEQ multiplex PCR; TCRdb's copy keeps in-frame clones and lacks some. The sample has about 280,000 clones; about 86% are singletons. Sequenced sample: peripheral blood. The receptor set was obtained from a woman aged 65 to 85 with COVID-19, enrolled during active disease.

V and J are TRBV5-1 and TRBJ2-3; tentative D call: TRBD1 (6 bases). Trimming cost V 0 bases and J 3 bases, with 14 bases left between them. Germline lookup yields CDR1 SGHRS and CDR2 YFSETQ. The CDR3 covers 16 residues. The CDR3 sequence: CASSLVSGAITDTQYF. In DNA form, the CDR3 reads TGCGCCAGCAGCTTGGTTTCAGGGGCGATTACAGATACGCAGTATTTT.

The rearrangement joins TRBV2 to TRBJ1-5; D is uncertain. Per germline, CDR1 SNHLY and CDR2 FYNNEI. The CDR3 extends over 14 amino acids. Trimming removed 4 bases from V and 7 bases from J, with 14 bases in between. CDR3 amino acids: CASSVGSSGQPQHF. The CDR3 nucleotides are TGTGCCAGCAGTGTTGGGAGTTCGGGGCAGCCCCAGCATTTT.

J is TRBJ2-1 and V is TRBV25-1; D unresolved. The V end lost 2 bases, the J end lost 5 bases, and 7 bases lay between the germline ends. The CDR3 extends over 13 amino acids. From germline, CDR1 is MGHDK and CDR2 SYGVNS. The CDR3 coding sequence is TGTGCCAGCAGTGAAACTGTCAACAATGAGCAGTTCTTC. The encoded protein is CASSETVNNEQFF.

The gene calls are TRBV6-5 and TRBJ1-1; possibly TRBD1 for D (6 bases). V dropped 2 bases and J dropped 5 bases, with 12 bases sitting between them. This CDR3 has 14 amino acids. The germline gives CDR1 MNHEY, CDR2 SVGAGI. Written as DNA, the CDR3 is TGTGCCAGCAGTTACAGGGGGTTAGGTACTGAAGCTTTCTTT. It encodes CASSYRGLGTEAFF.

This sequence joins TRBV20-1 and TRBJ1-1; 7 bases are a match to TRBD1. Germline V CDR1 and CDR2: DFQATT, SNEGSKA (reference sequence). The CDR3 covers 11 residues. The CDR3 nucleotides are TGCAGGGGACAGTATGGGACTGAAGCTTTCTTT. It codes for CRGQYGTEAFF.

V gene TRBV7-3 combines with J gene TRBJ1-6; tentative D call: TRBD1 (6 bases). This CDR3 is 13 amino acids long. Germline CDR1 is SGHTA and CDR2 is FQGTGA. The V end was cut by 5 bases, the J end by 5 bases, with 7 bases between. DNA for the CDR3: TGTGCCAGCAGCCGGGACAATAATTCACCCCTCCACTTT. It specifies CASSRDNNSPLHF.

This CDR3 reads CASSQGSSYNSPLHF. CDR3 sequence (DNA): TGTGCCAGCTCACAAGGGAGCTCCTATAATTCACCCCTCCACTTT. V and J are TRBV28 and TRBJ1-6, with unresolved D. V was trimmed by 8 bases and J by 0 bases, leaving 11 bases between them. Germline V gives CDR1 MDHEN, CDR2 SYDVKM. CDR3 length equals 15 residues.

The rearrangement joins TRBV5-1 to TRBJ1-5; 7 bases are a match to TRBD1. After removal of 0 bases from V and 3 bases from J, the junction contained 6 bases not matched to a gene. This CDR3 has 16 amino acids. Germline CDR1 SGHRS, CDR2 YFSETQ. The CDR3 loop reads CASSLGPGQNNQPQHF. DNA for the CDR3: TGCGCCAGCAGCTTGGGCCCGGGACAGAACAATCAGCCCCAGCATTTT.

This clone appeared once. The chain recombines TRBV6-4 with TRBJ2-1; the match to TRBD2 covers 15 bases. Unmatched junction bases numbered 11, after V lost 3 bases and J lost 8 bases. The CDR3 extends over 18 amino acids. Germline CDR1 reads MRHNA; CDR2 reads SNTAGT. In nucleotides, the CDR3 is TGTGCCAGCAGTGAGCTAAGGACTAGCGGGGGGGCCATCGATGAGCAGTTCTTC. Translating it yields CASSELRTSGGAIDEQFF.

The J gene is TRBJ2-7, the V gene TRBV5-1; perhaps TRBD2 as D (7 bases). The CDR3 is 17 residues long. Trimming shortened V by 1 base and J by 5 bases, and 22 bases separated the two germline ends. CDR1 and CDR2 from the germline V gene are SGHRS and YFSETQ. CDR3 coding DNA: TGCGCCAGCAGCTTGAATGGCGGGGGCCTCTACGGGGACGAGCAGTACTTC. Residues: CASSLNGGGLYGDEQYF.

The chain recombines TRBV7-2 with TRBJ2-3; TRBD2 matches at 10 bases. This CDR3 is built from 16 residues. Looked up from germline, CDR1 is SGHTA and CDR2 is FQGNSA. Germline trimming cut 7 bases from V and 1 base from J; bases unmatched to any gene: 8. The CDR3 loop reads CASTDPLAGGTDTQYF. The CDR3 nucleotides read TGTGCCAGCACCGACCCCCTAGCGGGGGGCACAGATACGCAGTATTTT.

This clone showed up just once. The chain uses TRBV5-1 and TRBJ2-7; 8 bases match TRBD1. This CDR3 region has 17 residues. Unmatched junction bases numbered 16, after V lost 4 bases and J lost 4 bases. The germline gives CDR1 SGHRS, CDR2 YFSETQ. The CDR3 bases are TGCGCCAGCAGCCTCATTTTTATGAGACAGGGGAGGTACGAGCAGTACTTC. This sequence encodes CASSLIFMRQGRYEQYF.

This clone appeared a single time. The gene calls are TRBV10-3 and TRBJ2-6; possible D gene TRBD2, 7 bases. Trimming left V 10 bases short and J 0 bases short, with 13 bases between. The germline CDR1 and CDR2 sequences are ENHRY and SYGVKD. The CDR3 has 15 amino acids. The chain's CDR3 is CATGGGGSGANVLTF. In nucleotides, the CDR3 is TGTGCCACCGGAGGGGGGGGCTCTGGGGCCAACGTCCTGACTTTC.

The chain uses TRBV18 and TRBJ1-1, with D perhaps TRBD1 (5 bases). The CDR3 has 15 residues. CDR1 and CDR2 from the germline V gene are KGHSH and LQKENI. Trimming pared 2 bases from V and 4 bases from J, leaving 14 bases between. The CDR3 loop reads CASSPSVGVGTEAFF. CDR3 nucleotide sequence: TGTGCCAGCTCACCAAGTGTAGGGGTTGGCACTGAAGCTTTCTTT.

The chain is built from TRBV6-6 and TRBJ1-1; tentative D call: TRBD1 (5 bases). Trimming took 6 bases from V and 5 from J, leaving 16 bases between them. In germline, CDR1 is MNHNY, CDR2 SVGAGI (reference sequence). The CDR3 is made up of 14 amino acids. The CDR3 spells CASRLLPGVTEAFF. DNA of the CDR3: TGTGCCAGCAGGCTCTTGCCGGGGGTTACTGAAGCTTTCTTT.

The chain combines TRBV19 with TRBJ1-2; the D is unclear. The germline CDR1 and CDR2 sequences are LNHDA and SQIVND (reference sequence). The CDR3 covers 14 residues. The ends were cut back, 7 bases at V and 5 bases at J, with 17 bases in the middle. The CDR3 here is CASINAGLGYGYTF. CDR3 nucleotides: TGTGCCAGTATAAACGCGGGTTTGGGGTATGGCTACACCTTC.

This clone was detected once. The J gene is TRBJ2-7, the V gene TRBV27, with TRBD1 identical over 8 bases. The germline gives CDR1 MNHEY, CDR2 SMNVEV (reference sequence). CDR3 length equals 13 residues. J gave up 3 bases and V 5 bases, and 3 bases lay outside the gene matches. DNA for the CDR3: TGTGCCAGCAGTCGACAGGGGTACTACGAGCAGTACTTC. It specifies CASSRQGYYEQYF.

This clone appeared once. This chain connects TRBV6-5 to TRBJ2-7; D is possibly TRBD2 (5 bases). Germline lookup yields CDR1 MNHEY and CDR2 SVGAGI. This CDR3 comprises 13 residues. V lost 11 bases to trimming and J lost 1 base, with 15 bases between them. The CDR3 DNA follows: TGTGCCCTCAGGTACGGGGAGTCCTACGAGCAGTACTTC. Amino acid sequence: CALRYGESYEQYF.